This T cell receptor (beta chain) stems from a study of cytomegalovirus exposure and HLA in healthy donors. Findings and limits, study-wide: Reportedly, HLA-A and HLA-B alleles of most subjects were accurately predicted from TCR beta. Immune exposure information available was restricted to CMV serostatus.

The PCR ran on 60 Vbeta and 13 Jbeta primers. As processed by the authors: Unique TCR beta chains totaled some 88 million in a later count, with 8.5 million to 12 million of them shared. The repertoire was sequenced with immunoSEQ multiplex PCR; TCRdb's copy has only in-frame clones and lacks some. V, J and clone size are taken as reported in that table, and D and trimming were inferred from the DNA itself. The profile covers 85,000 to 130,000 clones, with 71% appearing a single time and less than 3.5% taken by the ten largest. This CDR3 spans 13 amino acids. Germline assignment: CDR1 WNHNN and CDR2 SYGVQD (reference sequence). The V end lost 3 bases, the J end lost 8 bases, and 11 bases lay between the germline ends. Note on this clone: As yet, its antigen is unknown.

This sequence was found in a female donor in good health and CMV-seronegative. The sample consisted of PBMCs. This rearrangement joins TRBV10-1 to TRBJ2-1; D ambiguous. The CDR3 is CASSDALRDEQFF. In DNA, the CDR3 is TGCGCCAGCAGTGACGCCCTGCGCGATGAGCAGTTCTTC.